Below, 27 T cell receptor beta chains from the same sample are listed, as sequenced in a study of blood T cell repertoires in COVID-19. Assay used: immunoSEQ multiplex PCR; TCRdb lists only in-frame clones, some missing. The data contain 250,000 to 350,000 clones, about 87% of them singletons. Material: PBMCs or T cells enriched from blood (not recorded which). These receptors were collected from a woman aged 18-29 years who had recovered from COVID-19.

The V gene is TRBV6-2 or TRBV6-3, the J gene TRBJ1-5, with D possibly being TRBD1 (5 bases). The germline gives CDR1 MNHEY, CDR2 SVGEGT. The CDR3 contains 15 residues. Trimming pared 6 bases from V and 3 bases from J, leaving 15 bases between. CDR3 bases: TGTGCCAGCAGCCCGATACAGGCATCCAATCAGCCCCAGCATTTT. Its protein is CASSPIQASNQPQHF.

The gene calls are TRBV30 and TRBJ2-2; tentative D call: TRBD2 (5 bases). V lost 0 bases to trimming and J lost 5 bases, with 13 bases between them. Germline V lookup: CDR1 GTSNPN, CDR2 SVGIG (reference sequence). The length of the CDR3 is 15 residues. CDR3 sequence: CAWSVQLAGTGELFF. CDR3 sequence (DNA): TGTGCCTGGAGTGTGCAGCTAGCTGGGACCGGGGAGCTGTTTTTT.

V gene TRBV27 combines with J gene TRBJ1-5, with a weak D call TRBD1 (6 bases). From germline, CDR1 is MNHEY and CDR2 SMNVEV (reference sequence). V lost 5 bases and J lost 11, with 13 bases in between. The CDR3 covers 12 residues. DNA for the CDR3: TGTGCCAGCAGTGCGACAGGTGTGTCCCAGCATTTT. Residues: CASSATGVSQHF.

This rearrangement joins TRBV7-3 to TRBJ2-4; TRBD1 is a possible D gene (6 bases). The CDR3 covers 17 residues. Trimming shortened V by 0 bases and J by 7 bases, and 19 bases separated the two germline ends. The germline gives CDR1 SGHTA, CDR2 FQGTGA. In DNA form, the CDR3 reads TGTGCCAGCAGCTTAACGGGGGCAGGGCTAGAGCGTAACATTCAGTACTTC. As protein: CASSLTGAGLERNIQYF.

CDR3 in amino acids: CASSRGERIPPLHF. The CDR3 nucleotides read TGTGCCAGCAGCCGGGGGGAAAGGATTCCACCCCTCCACTTT. The V and J genes are TRBV14 and TRBJ1-6; D may be TRBD1 (5 bases). V was clipped by 4 bases and J by 11 bases, with 15 bases between them. The germline gives CDR1 SGHDN, CDR2 FVKESK. The CDR3 covers 14 residues. Complete variable domain (other parts from reference TRBV14 and TRBJ1-6): EAGVTQFPSHSVIEKGQTVTLRCDPISGHDNLYWYRRVMGKEIKFLLHFVKESKQDESGMPNNRFLAERTGGTYSTLKVQPAELEDSGVYFCASSRGERIPPLHFGNGTRLTVT.

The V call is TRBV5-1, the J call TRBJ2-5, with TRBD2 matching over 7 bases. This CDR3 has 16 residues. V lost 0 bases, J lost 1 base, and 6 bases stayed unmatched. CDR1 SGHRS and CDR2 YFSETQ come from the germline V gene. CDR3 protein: CASSLGIAGAQETQYF. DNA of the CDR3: TGCGCCAGCAGCTTGGGGATAGCGGGTGCCCAAGAGACCCAGTACTTC.

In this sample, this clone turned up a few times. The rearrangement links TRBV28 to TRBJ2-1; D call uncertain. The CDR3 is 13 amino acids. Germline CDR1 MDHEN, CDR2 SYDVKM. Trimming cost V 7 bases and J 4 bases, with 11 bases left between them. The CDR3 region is CASTPTFYNEQFF. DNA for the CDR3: TGTGCCAGCACCCCGACATTTTACAATGAGCAGTTCTTC.

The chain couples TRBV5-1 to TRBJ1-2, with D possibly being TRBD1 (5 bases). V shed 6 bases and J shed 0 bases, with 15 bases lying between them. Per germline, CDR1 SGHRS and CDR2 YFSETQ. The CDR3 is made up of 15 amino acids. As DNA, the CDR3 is TGCGCCAGCAACCTTGACAGCTGGGCTAACTATGGCTACACCTTC. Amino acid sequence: CASNLDSWANYGYTF.

Here the CDR3 DNA reads TGTGCCAGCAGCTCAGACAGGGGGCCCACAGATACGCAGTATTTT. It specifies CASSSDRGPTDTQYF. The chain is built from TRBV7-2 and TRBJ2-3; 10 nucleotides line up with TRBD1. The CDR3 spans 15 residues. With V trimmed by 4 bases and J by 2 bases, 3 bases remained unmatched. Per germline, CDR1 SGHTA and CDR2 FQGNSA.

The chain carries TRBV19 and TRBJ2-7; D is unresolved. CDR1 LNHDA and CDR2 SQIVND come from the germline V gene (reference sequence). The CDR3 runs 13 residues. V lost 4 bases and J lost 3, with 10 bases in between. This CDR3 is CASSRSNIYEQYF. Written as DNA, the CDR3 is TGTGCCAGTAGTAGATCAAACATCTACGAGCAGTACTTC.

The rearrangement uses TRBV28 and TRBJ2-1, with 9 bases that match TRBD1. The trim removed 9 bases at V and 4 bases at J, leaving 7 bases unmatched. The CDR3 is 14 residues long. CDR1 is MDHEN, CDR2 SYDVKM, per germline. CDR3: CASLNRGPYNEQFF. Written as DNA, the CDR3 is TGTGCCAGTCTGAACAGGGGGCCTTACAATGAGCAGTTCTTC.

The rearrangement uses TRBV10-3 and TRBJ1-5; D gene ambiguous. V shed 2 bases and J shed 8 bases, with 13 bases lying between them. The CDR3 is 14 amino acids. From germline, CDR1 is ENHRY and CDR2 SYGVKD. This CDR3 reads CAISERRVEKPQHF. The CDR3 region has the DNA TGTGCCATCAGTGAGCGGCGGGTTGAGAAGCCCCAGCATTTT.

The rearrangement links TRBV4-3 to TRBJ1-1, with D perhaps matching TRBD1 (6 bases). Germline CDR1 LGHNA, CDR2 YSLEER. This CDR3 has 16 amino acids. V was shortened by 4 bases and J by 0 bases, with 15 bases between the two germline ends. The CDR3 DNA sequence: TGCGCCAGCAGCCCAACACAGGGAAGCCTGAACACTGAAGCTTTCTTT. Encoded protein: CASSPTQGSLNTEAFF.

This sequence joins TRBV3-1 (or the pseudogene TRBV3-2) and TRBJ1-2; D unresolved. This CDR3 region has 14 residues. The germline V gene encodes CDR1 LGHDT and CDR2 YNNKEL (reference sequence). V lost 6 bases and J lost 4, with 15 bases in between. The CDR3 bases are TGTGCCAGCAGTCCTAGCCAGGTGGGCTATGGCTACACCTTC. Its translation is CASSPSQVGYGYTF.

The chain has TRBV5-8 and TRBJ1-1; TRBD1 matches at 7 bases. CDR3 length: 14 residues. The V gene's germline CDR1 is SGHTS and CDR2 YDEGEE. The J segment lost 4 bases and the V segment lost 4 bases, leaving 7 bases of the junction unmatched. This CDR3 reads CASSRHRDSTEAFF. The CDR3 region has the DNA TGTGCCAGCAGCAGACACCGGGACAGCACTGAAGCTTTCTTT.

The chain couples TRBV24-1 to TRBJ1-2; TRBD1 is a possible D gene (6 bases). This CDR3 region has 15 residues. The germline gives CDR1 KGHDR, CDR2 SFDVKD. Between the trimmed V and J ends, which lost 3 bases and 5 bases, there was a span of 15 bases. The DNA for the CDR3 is TGTGCCACCAGTGATCCTCGGACAGAGGCGTATGGCTACACCTTC. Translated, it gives CATSDPRTEAYGYTF.

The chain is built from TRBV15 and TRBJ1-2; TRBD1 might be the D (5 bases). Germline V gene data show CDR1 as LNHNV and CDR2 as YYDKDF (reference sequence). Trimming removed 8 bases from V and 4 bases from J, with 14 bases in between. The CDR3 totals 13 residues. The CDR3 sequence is CATSTVGGYGYTF. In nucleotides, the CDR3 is TGTGCCACCTCGACGGTGGGGGGCTATGGCTACACCTTC. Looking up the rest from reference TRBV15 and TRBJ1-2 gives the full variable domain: DAMVIQNPRYQVTQFGKPVTLSCSQTLNHNVMYWYQQKSSQAPKLLFHYYDKDFNNEADTPDNFQSRRPNTSFCFLDIRSPGLGDTAMYLCATSTVGGYGYTFGSGTRLTVV.

Written as DNA, the CDR3 is TGTGCCAGCAGCCCTACTGCGGGGGGCTATCCTCTTTCTGAAGCTTTCTTT. Protein: CASSPTAGGYPLSEAFF. J is TRBJ1-1 and V is TRBV4-2; a weak D match, TRBD1 (6 bases). V gave up 4 bases and J gave up 6 bases, with 24 bases separating them. The CDR3 is made up of 17 amino acids. Germline CDR1 LGHNA, CDR2 YNFKEQ.

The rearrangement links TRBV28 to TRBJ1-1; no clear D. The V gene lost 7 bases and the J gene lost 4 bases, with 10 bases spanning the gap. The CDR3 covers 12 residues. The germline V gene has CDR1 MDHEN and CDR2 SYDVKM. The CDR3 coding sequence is TGTGCCAGCACATCCCCTATCACTGAAGCTTTCTTT. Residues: CASTSPITEAFF.

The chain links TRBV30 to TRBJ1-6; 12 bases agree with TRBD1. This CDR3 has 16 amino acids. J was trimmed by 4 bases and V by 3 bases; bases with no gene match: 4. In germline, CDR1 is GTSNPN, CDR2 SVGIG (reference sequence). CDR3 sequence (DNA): TGTGCCTGGAGCGAGGGACAGGGGGCTTATAATTCACCCCTCCACTTT. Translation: CAWSEGQGAYNSPLHF.

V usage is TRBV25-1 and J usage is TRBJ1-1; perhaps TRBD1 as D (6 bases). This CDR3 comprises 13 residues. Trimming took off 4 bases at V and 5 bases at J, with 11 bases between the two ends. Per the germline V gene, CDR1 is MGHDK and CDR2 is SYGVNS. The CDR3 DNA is TGTGCCAGCAGTGTAAACAGGGTGACTGAAGCTTTCTTT. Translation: CASSVNRVTEAFF.

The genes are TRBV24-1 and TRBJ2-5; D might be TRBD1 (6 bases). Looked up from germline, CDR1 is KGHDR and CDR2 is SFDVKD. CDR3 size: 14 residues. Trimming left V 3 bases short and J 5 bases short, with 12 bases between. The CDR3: CATSDLTGPETQYF. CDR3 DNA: TGTGCCACCAGTGATCTAACAGGGCCGGAGACCCAGTACTTC.

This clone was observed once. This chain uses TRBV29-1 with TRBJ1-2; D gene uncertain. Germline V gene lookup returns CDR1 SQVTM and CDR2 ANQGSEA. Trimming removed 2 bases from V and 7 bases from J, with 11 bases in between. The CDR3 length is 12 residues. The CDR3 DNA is TGCAGCGTTGAAACTCAGGAGGCTGGCTACACCTTC. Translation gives CSVETQEAGYTF.

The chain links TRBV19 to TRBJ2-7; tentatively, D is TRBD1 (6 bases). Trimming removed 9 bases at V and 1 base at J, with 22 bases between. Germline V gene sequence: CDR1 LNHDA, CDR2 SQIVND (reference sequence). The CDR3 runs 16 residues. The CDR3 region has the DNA TGTGCCAGGAGAATCGGAATGAGGACAGTTTCCTACGAGCAGTACTTC. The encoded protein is CARRIGMRTVSYEQYF.

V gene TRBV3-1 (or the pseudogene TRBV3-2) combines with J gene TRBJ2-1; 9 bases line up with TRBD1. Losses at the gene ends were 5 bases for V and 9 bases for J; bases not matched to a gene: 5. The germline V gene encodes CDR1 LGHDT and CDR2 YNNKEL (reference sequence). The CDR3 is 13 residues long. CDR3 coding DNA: TGTGCCAGCAGCAATGGACAGGGGAGTGAGCAGTTCTTC. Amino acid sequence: CASSNGQGSEQFF.

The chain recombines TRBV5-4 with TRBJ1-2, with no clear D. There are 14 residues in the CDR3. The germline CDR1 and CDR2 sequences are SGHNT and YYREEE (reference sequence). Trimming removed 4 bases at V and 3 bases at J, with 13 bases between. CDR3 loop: CASSQAVMDYGYTF. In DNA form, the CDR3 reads TGTGCCAGCAGCCAAGCGGTGATGGACTATGGCTACACCTTC.

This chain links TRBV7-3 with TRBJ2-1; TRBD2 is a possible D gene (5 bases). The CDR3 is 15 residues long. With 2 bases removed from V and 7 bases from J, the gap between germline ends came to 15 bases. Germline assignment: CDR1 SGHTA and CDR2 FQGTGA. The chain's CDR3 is CASSLSSIEGNEQFF. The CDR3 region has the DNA TGTGCCAGCAGCTTATCTAGCATCGAAGGGAATGAGCAGTTCTTC.